This TCR beta chain was obtained from a study of T cell changes during pregnancy in multiple sclerosis. TCRdb keeps only in-frame clones here, not all; method: immunoSEQ multiplex PCR. The sample records about 42,000 clones, roughly 96% being singletons. CDR1 is MNHNS and CDR2 is SASEGT in the germline V gene. This CDR3 has 14 amino acids. The V and J ends lost 1 base and 7 bases respectively, with 13 bases between them. Here the sequenced sample was peripheral blood, taken in the second trimester of pregnancy. The chain uses TRBV6-1 and TRBJ2-5; D gene ambiguous. The TCR was taken from a female donor with multiple sclerosis, enrolled in a pregnancy study. CDR3 protein: CASSEGRSSRTQYF. CDR3 nucleotides: TGTGCCAGCAGTGAAGGTCGGAGCTCGAGGACCCAGTACTTC.